The TCR beta chain under discussion was sequenced for a study of regulatory T cells in long-lasting Graves disease. The TCR beta library used iRepertoire HTBI primers with Arm-PCR amplification of CDR3. TCRdb ran MiXCR on the multiplex PCR reads and lists one entry per CDR3 protein. The data contain around 400,000 distinct CDR3 sequences, approximately 12% of them seen just once; the ten biggest clones take up approximately 20%. In this sample, this clonotype turned up a few times. Specified time point: newly diagnosed GD, antithyroid drugs for less than 3 months. The TCR library was prepared using RNA isolated from PBMCs. The V gene lost 4 bases and the J gene lost 7 bases, with 25 bases spanning the gap. Germline V gene lookup returns CDR1 MGHRA and CDR2 YSYEKL. The CDR3 totals 17 residues. This sample also belongs to another study, concerning T cells in Graves' hyperthyroidism and ophthalmopathy.

The origin of this receptor is a woman between 18 and 30 years old with Graves disease. The rearrangement uses TRBV4-1 and TRBJ1-1; no definite D call. The sequenced sample was peripheral blood mononuclear cells (PBMCs), obtained at new diagnosis, from a patient treated with antithyroid drugs. CDR3 in DNA: TGCGCCAGCAGCCTCGGTATTTGGGCCCGAGGCCTCTTTGAAGCTTTCTTT. Its protein is CASSLGIWARGLFEAFF.